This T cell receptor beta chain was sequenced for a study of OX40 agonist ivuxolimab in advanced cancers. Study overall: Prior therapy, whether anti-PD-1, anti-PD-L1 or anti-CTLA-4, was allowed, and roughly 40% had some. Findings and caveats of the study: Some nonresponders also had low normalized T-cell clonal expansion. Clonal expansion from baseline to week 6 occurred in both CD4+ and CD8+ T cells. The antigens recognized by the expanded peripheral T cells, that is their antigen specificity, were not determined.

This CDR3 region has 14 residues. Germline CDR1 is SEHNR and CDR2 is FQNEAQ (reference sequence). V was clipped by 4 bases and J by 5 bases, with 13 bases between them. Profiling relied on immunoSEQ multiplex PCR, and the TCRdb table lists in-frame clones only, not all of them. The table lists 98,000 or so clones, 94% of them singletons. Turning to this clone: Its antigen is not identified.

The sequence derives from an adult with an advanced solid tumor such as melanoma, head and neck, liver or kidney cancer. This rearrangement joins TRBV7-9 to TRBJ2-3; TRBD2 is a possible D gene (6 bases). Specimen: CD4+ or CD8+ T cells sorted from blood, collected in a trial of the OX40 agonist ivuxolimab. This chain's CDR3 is CASSSREILDTQYF. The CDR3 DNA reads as TGTGCCAGCAGCTCCCGGGAGATCTTAGATACGCAGTATTTT.